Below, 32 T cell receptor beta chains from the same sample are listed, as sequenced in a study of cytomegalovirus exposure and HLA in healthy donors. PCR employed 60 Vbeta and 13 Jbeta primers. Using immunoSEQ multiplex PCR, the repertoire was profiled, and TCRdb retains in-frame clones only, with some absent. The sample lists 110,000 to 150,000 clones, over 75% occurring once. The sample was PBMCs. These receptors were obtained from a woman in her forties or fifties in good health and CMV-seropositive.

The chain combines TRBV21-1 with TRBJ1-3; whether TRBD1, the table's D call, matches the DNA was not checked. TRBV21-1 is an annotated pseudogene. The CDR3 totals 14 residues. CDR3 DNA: TGTGCCAGCAGGAGACAGGGTTCTGGAAACACCATATATTTT. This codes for CASRRQGSGNTIYF.

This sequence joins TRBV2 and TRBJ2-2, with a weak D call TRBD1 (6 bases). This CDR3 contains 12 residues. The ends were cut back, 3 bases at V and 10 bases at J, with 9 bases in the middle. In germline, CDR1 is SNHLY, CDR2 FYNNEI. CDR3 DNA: TGTGCCAGCAGTGAGAGGACAGCGGAGCTGTTTTTT. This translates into CASSERTAELFF.

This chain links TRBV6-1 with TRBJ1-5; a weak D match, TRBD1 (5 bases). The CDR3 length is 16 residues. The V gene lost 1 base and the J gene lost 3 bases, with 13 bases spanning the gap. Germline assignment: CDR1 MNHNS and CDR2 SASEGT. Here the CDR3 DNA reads TGTGCCAGCAGTGAAGGCGCGGGGCTCGACAATCAGCCCCAGCATTTT. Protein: CASSEGAGLDNQPQHF.

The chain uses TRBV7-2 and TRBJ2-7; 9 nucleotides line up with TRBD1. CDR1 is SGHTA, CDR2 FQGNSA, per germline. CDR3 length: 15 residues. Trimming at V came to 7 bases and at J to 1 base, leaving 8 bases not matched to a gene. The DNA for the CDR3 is TGTGCCAGCACCACCCCGGGACAGGGATCCTACGAGCAGTACTTC. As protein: CASTTPGQGSYEQYF. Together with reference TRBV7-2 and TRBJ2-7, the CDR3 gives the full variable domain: GAGVSQSPSNKVTEKGKDVELRCDPISGHTALYWYRQSLGQGLEFLIYFQGNSAPDKSGLPSDRFSAERTGGSVSTLTIQRTQQEDSAVYLCASTTPGQGSYEQYFGPGTRLTVT.

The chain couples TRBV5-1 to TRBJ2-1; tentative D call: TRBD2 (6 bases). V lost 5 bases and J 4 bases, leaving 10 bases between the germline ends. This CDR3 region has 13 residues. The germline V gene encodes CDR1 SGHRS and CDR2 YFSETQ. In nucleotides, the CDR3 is TGCGCCAGCAGTTTTGGGACTTACAATGAGCAGTTCTTC. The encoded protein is CASSFGTYNEQFF.

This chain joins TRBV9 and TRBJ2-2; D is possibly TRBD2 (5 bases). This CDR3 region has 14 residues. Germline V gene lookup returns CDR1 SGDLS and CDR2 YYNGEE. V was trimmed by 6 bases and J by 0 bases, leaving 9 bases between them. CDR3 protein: CASTLAPNTGELFF. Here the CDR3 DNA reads TGTGCCAGCACTCTAGCCCCGAACACCGGGGAGCTGTTTTTT. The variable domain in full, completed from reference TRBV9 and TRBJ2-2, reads DSGVTQTPKHLITATGQRVTLRCSPRSGDLSVYWYQQSLDQGLQFLIQYYNGEERAKGNILERFSAQQFPDLHSELNLSSLELGDSALYFCASTLAPNTGELFFGEGSRLTVL.

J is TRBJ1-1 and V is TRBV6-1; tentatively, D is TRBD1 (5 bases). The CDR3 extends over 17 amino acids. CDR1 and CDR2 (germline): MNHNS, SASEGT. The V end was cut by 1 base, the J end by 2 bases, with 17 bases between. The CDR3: CASSEDVRLGVNTEAFF. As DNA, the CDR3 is TGTGCCAGCAGTGAAGACGTTCGGTTAGGGGTTAACACTGAAGCTTTCTTT.

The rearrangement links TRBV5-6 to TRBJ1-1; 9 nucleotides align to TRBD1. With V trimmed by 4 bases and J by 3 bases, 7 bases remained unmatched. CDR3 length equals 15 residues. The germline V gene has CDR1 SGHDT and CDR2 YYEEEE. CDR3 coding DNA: TGTGCCAGCAGCCGACGCGGACAGGGGTACACTGAAGCTTTCTTT. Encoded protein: CASSRRGQGYTEAFF.

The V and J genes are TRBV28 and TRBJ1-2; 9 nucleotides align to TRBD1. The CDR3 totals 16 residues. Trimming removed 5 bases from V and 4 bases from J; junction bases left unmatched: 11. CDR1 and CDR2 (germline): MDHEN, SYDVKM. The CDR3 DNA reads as TGTGCCAGCAGTGCACCCGGGACAGGGAATCCCTATGGCTACACCTTC. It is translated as CASSAPGTGNPYGYTF.

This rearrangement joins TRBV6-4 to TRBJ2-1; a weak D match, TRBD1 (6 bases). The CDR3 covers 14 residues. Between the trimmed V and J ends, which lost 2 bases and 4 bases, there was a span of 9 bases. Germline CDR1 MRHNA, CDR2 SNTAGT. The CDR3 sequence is CASSDQTGYNEQFF. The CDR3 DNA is TGTGCCAGCAGTGACCAAACAGGGTACAATGAGCAGTTCTTC.

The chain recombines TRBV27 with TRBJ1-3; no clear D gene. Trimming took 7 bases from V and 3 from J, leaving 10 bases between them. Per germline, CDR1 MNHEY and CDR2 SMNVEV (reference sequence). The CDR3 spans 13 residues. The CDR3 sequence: CASIGLGGNTIYF. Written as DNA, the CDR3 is TGTGCCAGCATCGGACTGGGTGGAAACACCATATATTTT.

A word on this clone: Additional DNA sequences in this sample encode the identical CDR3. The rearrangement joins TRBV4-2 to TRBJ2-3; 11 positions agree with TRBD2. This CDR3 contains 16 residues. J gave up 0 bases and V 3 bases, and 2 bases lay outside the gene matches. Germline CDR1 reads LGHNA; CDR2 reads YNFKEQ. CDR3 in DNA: TGTGCCAGCAGCCAGTTAGCGGGGGGGAGCACAGATACGCAGTATTTT. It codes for CASSQLAGGSTDTQYF.

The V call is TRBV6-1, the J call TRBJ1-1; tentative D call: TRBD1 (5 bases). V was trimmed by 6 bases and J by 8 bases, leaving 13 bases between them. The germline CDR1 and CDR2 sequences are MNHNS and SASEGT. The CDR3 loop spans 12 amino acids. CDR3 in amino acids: CASRTYPGEAFF. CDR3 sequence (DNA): TGTGCCAGCAGGACCTATCCAGGGGAAGCTTTCTTT.

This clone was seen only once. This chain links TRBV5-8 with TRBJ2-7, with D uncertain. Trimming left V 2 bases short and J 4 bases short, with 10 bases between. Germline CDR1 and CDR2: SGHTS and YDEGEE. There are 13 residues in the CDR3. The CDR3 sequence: CASSFPLRYEQYF. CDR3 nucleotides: TGTGCCAGCAGCTTCCCTCTACGATACGAGCAGTACTTC.

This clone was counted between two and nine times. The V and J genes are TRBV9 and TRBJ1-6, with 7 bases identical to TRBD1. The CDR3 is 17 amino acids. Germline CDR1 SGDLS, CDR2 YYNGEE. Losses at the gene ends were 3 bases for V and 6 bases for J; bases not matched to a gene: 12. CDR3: CASSGLPGQKANSPLHF. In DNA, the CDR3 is TGTGCCAGCAGCGGTTTACCGGGACAGAAAGCTAATTCACCCCTCCACTTT.

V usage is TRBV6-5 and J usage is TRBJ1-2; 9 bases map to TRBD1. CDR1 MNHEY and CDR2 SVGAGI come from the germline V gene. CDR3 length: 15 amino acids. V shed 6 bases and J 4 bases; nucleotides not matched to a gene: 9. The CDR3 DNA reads TGTGCCAGCAGGCCCTGGGACAGGGAGATCTATGGCTACACCTTC. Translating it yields CASRPWDREIYGYTF.

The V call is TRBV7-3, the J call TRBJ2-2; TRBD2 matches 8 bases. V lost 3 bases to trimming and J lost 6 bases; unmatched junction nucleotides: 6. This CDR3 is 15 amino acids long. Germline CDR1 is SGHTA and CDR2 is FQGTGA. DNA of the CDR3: TGTGCCAGCAGCTTCCTCGGGGGGGCGGCCGGGGAGCTGTTTTTT. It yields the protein CASSFLGGAAGELFF. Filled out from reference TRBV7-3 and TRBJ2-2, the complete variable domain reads GAGVSQTPSNKVTEKGKYVELRCDPISGHTALYWYRQSLGQGPEFLIYFQGTGAADDSGLPNDRFFAVRPEGSVSTLKIQRTERGDSAVYLCASSFLGGAAGELFFGEGSRLTVL.

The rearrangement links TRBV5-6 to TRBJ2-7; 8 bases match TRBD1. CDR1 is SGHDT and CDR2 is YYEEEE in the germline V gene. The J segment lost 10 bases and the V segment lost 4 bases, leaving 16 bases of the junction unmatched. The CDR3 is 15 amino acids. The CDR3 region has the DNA TGTGCCAGCAGCCTGGGCGCCAGGGGGCCCTTCGGTCAGTACTTC. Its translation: CASSLGARGPFGQYF.

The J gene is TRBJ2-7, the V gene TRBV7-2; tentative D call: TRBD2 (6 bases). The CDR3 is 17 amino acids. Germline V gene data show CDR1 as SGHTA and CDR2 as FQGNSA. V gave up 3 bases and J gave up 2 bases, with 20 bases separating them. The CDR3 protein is CASSFRFAGRTTYEQYF. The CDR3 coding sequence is TGTGCCAGCAGCTTTAGGTTTGCAGGACGGACTACCTACGAGCAGTACTTC.

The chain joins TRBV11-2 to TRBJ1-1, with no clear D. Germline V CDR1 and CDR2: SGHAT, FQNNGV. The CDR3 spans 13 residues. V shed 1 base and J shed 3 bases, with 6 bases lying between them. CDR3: CASSLGSDTEAFF. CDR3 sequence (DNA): TGTGCCAGCAGCTTAGGGAGTGACACTGAAGCTTTCTTT.

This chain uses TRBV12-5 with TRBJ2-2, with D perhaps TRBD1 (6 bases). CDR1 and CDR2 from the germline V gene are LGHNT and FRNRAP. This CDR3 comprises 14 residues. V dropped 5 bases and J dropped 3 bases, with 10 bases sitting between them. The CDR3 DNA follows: TGTGCTAGTGGTCGGGACATAGACACCGGGGAGCTGTTTTTT. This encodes CASGRDIDTGELFF.

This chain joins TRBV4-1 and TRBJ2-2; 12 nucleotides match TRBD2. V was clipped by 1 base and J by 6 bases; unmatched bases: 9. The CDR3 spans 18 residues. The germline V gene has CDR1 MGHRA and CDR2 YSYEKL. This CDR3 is CASSQGLAGDLGAGELFF. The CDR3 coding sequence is TGCGCCAGCAGCCAAGGACTAGCGGGGGACCTGGGGGCCGGGGAGCTGTTTTTT.

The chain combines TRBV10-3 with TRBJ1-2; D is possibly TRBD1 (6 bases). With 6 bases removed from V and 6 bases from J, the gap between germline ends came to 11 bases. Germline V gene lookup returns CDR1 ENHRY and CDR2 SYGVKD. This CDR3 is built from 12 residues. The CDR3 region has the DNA TGTGCCATCAGCGGACAGTTAGATGGCTACACCTTC. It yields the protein CAISGQLDGYTF.

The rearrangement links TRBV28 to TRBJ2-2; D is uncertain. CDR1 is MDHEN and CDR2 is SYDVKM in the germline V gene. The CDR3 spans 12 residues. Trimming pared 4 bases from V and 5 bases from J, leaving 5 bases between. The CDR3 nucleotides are TGTGCCAGCAGTTCAGTGACCGGGGAGCTGTTTTTT. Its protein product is CASSSVTGELFF.

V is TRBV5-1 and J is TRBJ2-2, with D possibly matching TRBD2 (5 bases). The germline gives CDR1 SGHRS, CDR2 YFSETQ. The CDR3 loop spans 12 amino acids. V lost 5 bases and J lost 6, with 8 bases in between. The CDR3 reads CASREGPGELFF. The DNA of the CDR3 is TGCGCCAGCAGAGAGGGCCCCGGGGAGCTGTTTTTT. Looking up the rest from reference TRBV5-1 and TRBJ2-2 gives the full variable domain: KAGVTQTPRYLIKTRGQQVTLSCSPISGHRSVSWYQQTPGQGLQFLFEYFSETQRNKGNFPGRFSGRQFSNSRSEMNVSTLELGDSALYLCASREGPGELFFGEGSRLTVL.

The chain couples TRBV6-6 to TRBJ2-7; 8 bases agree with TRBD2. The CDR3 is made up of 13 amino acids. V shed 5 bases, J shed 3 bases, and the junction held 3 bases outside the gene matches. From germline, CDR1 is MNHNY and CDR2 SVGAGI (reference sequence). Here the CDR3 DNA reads TGTGCCAGCAGTCAGCGGGGGATCTACGAGCAGTACTTC. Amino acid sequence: CASSQRGIYEQYF.

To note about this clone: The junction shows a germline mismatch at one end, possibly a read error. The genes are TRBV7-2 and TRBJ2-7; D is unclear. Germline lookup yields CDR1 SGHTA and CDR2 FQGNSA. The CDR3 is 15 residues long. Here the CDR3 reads CANSLAWSSNYEQYF. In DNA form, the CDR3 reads TGTGCCAACAGCTTAGCCTGGAGCAGTAACTACGAGCAGTACTTC.

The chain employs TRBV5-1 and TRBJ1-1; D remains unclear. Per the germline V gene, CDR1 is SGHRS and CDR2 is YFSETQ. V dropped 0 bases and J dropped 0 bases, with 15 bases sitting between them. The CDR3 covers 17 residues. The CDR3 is CASSLDGASTMNTEAFF. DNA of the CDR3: TGCGCCAGCAGCTTGGATGGAGCCTCCACCATGAACACTGAAGCTTTCTTT.

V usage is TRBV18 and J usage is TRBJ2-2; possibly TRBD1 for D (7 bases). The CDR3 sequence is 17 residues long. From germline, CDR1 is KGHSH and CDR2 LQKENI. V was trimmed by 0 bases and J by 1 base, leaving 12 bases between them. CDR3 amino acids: CASSPPAGQKNTGELFF. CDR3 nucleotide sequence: TGTGCCAGCTCACCACCGGCGGGACAGAAGAACACCGGGGAGCTGTTTTTT.

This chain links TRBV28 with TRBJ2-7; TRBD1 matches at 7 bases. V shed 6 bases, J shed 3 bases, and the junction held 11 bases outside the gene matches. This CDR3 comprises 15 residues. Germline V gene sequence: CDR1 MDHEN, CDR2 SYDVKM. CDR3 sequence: CASRLTGISYYEQYF. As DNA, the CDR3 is TGTGCCAGCAGACTGACAGGGATCAGTTACTACGAGCAGTACTTC.

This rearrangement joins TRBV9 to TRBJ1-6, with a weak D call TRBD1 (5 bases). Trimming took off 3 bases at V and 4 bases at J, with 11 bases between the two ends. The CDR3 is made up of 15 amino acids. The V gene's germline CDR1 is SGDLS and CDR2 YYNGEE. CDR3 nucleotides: TGTGCCAGCAGCGCGGGGGGGAGTTATAATTCACCCCTCCACTTT. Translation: CASSAGGSYNSPLHF.

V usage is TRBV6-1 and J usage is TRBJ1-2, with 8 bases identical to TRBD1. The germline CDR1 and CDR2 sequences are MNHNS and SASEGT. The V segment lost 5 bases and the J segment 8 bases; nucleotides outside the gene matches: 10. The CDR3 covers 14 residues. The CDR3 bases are TGTGCCAGCAGTCTACAGACAGGGGAGAGCGGCTACACCTTC. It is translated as CASSLQTGESGYTF.